This T cell receptor (beta chain) is drawn from a study of spatial heterogeneity in lung cancer (dated 2019 in TCRdb). Study-level background: Samples were obtained from approximately 70 patients with early-stage, untreated non-small cell lung cancer from the lung TRACERx cohort. Follow-up PBMC samples were sequenced whenever the samples were available, and the median time to follow-up was approximately 24 months after resection. In the raw uncorrected reads, each unique combination of TCR and UMI appeared more than ten times on average. TCR alpha and beta repertoires were quantitatively compared across multiple tumor regions, matched nontumor lung and blood in non-small cell lung cancer. Nonsynonymous mutation counts, determined by whole-exome sequencing of tumor tissue, were related to features of the TCR repertoire. Beta-chain transcripts were consistently detected in greater numbers than alpha-chain transcripts, which likely reflects a higher abundance of beta-chain transcripts. Both alpha and beta chains were TCR-sequenced in samples taken at surgery, namely 220 tumor regions, 61 to 65 matched nontumor lung samples and just over 55 PBMC samples. What the study reported, not specific to this receptor: Only 14 to 15 patients were included in comparisons of baseline and follow-up blood repertoires. Additional single-cell paired TCR alpha and beta sequencing was considered necessary to confirm, at a functional level, the hypothesis that regional TCRs recognize regional mutations. Ubiquitous expanded tumor TCRs showed up in blood more often at tumor resection than at routine follow-up.

The label giving this sample's time point can be read as: blood at routine non-recurrence follow-up after resection. TCR sequencing used whole RNA extracted from tumor and nontumor lung tissue, or from cryopreserved PBMC samples, without cell sorting. Only patients with enough RNA available from two or more tumor regions were chosen for TCR sequencing. Library preparation used 5' RACE. TCRdb shows the sequencer as NextSeq 500. The TCR library protocol attached a unique molecular identifier to each TCR cDNA molecule to allow correction of PCR and sequencing errors. On the study's bioinformatics: TCR identification, UMI-based error correction and CDR3 extraction were performed with Decombinator tools. Expanded TCRs were defined as those above a frequency of 2 per 1,000, corresponding to the top 1% of the tumor frequency distribution. Rényi diversity was computed with the R vegan package after subsampling each repertoire 100 times to 5,000 TCRs. CDR3 similarity networks were built from amino acid triplet string-kernel similarity, with CDR3s being connected when pairwise similarity was above 0.82. TCRdb ran its own pipeline on the public reads, namely fastp trimming at Q25 and MiXCR clone calling, and kept in-frame beta chains. Rows merge per CDR3 protein into single entries with the most common DNA and genes. TCRdb's processing, not the study's, gives the V and J calls here. A total of 110,000 or so distinct CDR3 sequences appear in this sample, under 14% of them only once. Of the sample, more than 20% is held by the ten largest clones.

Germline trimming amounts to 0 bases on V and 8 bases on J, with 6 as the count of junction bases outside the gene matches. CDR1 and CDR2, per the germline V gene (reference sequence), are DFQATT and SNEGSKA. The CDR3 contains 15 residues, cysteine and phenylalanine counted. The read is trimmed to its CDR3 DNA, 45 bases read in frame from base 1. For this clonotype: The clone's antigen remains unknown. No much larger clonotype is one base removed from it; base qualities were not supplied.

The clonotype originates from a female donor with early-stage non-small cell lung cancer. This receptor chain uses TRBV20-1 and TRBJ1-6; 8 bases in between match TRBD1. This specimen was PBMCs, taken at follow-up. The DNA sequence follows: TGCAGTGCTAGAGATGCAGGGGGCGTATATTCACCCCTCCACTTT. The translation is CSARDAGGVYSPLHF.